A selection of T cell receptor beta chains follows, all from one sample in a study of T cells after posttransplantation cyclophosphamide. TCRdb's copy holds only in-frame clones and misses some; the assay was immunoSEQ multiplex PCR. The data contain some 43,000 clones, 90% of them singletons. The source was PBMCs, collected roughly 60 days after allogeneic stem cell transplant with posttransplant cyclophosphamide. The receptor set was obtained from a male patient aged 55 to 69 who received an allogeneic stem cell transplant from a related donor and was CMV-positive. Some T cells may arise from the graft donor. CDR3s leave out the opening cysteine and the closing phenylalanine or tryptophan.

TRBJ1-1 | TRBV6-5 | ASSYPSYGGQTEAF
TRBJ1-3 | TRBV18 | ASSPRLGASGNTIY
TRBJ2-7 | TRBV18 | ASSQGGIYEQY
TRBJ1-1 | TRBV5-1 | ASSLKPGTPNTEAF
TRBJ1-6 | TRBV2 | ASSGAGGTSYNSPLH
TRBJ2-3 | TRBV5-4 | ASSPGTGFTDTQY
TRBJ2-1 | TRBV10-3 | AISESPVYNEQF
TRBJ1-1 | TRBV6-5 | ASTPARSMNTEAF
TRBJ2-7 | TRBV9 | ASSATSGGARYEQY
TRBJ2-2 | TRBV30 | AWRARGGLTGELF
TRBJ1-6 | TRBV11-2 | ASSSWENSPLH
TRBJ2-3 | TRBV23-1 | ASSQQGTGMTDTQY
TRBJ1-6 | TRBV4-2 | ASSQDLAGGRPNSPLH
TRBJ2-2 | TRBV18 | ASSSGHKNTGELF
TRBJ2-3 | TRBV9 | ASSGRDRSTDTQY
TRBJ1-2 | TRBV11-2 | ASSSGVNSKGYT
TRBJ1-5 | TRBV19 | ASSMPGTGTRSNQPQH
TRBJ2-7 | TRBV29-1 | SVVYTGMLNEQY
TRBJ2-7 | TRBV18 | ASSPGLDSYEQY
TRBJ2-3 | TRBV29-1 | SEGQPNTDTQY
TRBJ2-7 | TRBV10-3 | AISPSLYEQY
TRBJ1-4 | TRBV5-1 | ASNSGTDEEKLF
TRBJ1-5 | TRBV10-3 | AIRGQGLGNQPQH
TRBJ1-2 | TRBV5-1 | ASSLLEGDQKPWVLGYT
TRBJ1-5 | TRBV7-2 | ASSLYQGSGQPQH
TRBJ1-6 | TRBV6-6 | ASSPPEGAAGSPLH
TRBJ1-3 | TRBV18 | ASSPSRGQGNENTIY
TRBJ2-5 | TRBV5-1 | ASSLNSQETQY
TRBJ1-5 | TRBV12-5 | ASGSGQGNQPQH
TRBJ1-5 | TRBV7-8 | ASSAGTLGRDQPQH
TRBJ2-3 | TRBV5-4 | ASSLGGGGGDTQY
TRBJ1-6 | TRBV21-1 | ASSTQGYCNSPLH
TRBJ2-3 | TRBV9 | ASSVGSIRTDTQY
TRBJ1-5 | TRBV4-1 | ASSQDESNQPQH
TRBJ2-5 | TRBV5-6 | ASSSTSGGETQY